This T cell receptor beta chain comes out of a study of T cell repertoires in cytomegalovirus infection. Across the study: Public TCR beta signatures provided an indication of both CMV infection and a matching HLA type. Whole-study results and caveats: Accumulated public TCR beta family frequency recognized individuals carrying CMV together with the relevant HLA. Across the ex vivo response, the dominant clonotypes were HLA-C-restricted CMV-specific TCR beta clonotypes.

From the reads, TCRdb called clonotypes with MiXCR, one entry per CDR3 protein. The sample lists about 400,000 distinct CDR3 sequences, around 18% occurring once. Germline assignment: CDR1 SEHNR and CDR2 FQNEAQ (reference sequence). The CDR3 is made up of 13 amino acids. Trimming took 5 bases from V and 3 from J; bases not matched to a gene: 3. The sample holds many counts of this clonotype. Its target is not known. The chain recombines TRBV7-9 with TRBJ2-7; 8 nucleotides match TRBD2. Sample: PBMCs. This sequence was found in a human donor in good health (CMV status not recorded). Some clones in this sample may be carry-over from other donors' samples. Here the CDR3 reads CASSQGTSYEQYF. DNA for the CDR3: TGTGCCAGCAGCCAGGGGACTAGCTACGAGCAGTACTTC. The variable domain in full, with the rest retrieved from reference TRBV7-9 and TRBJ2-7, is DTGVSQNPRHKITKRGQNVTFRCDPISEHNRLYWYRQTLGQGPEFLTYFQNEAQLEKSRLLSDRFSAERPKGSFSTLEIQRTEQGDSAMYLCASSQGTSYEQYFGPGTRLTVT.